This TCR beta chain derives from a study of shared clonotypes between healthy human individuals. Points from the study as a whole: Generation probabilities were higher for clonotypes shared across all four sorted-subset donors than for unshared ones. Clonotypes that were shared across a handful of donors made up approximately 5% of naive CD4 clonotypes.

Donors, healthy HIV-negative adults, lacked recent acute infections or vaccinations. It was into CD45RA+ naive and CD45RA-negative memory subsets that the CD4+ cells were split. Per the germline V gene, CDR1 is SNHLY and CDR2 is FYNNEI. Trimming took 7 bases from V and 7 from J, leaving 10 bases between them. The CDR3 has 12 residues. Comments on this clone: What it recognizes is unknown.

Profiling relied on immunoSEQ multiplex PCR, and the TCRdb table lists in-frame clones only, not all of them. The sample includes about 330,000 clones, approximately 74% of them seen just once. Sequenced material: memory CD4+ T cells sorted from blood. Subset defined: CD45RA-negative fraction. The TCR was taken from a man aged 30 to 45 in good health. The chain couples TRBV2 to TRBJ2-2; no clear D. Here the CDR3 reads CASNINDGELFF. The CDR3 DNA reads TGTGCCAGCAACATAAACGACGGGGAGCTGTTTTTT.